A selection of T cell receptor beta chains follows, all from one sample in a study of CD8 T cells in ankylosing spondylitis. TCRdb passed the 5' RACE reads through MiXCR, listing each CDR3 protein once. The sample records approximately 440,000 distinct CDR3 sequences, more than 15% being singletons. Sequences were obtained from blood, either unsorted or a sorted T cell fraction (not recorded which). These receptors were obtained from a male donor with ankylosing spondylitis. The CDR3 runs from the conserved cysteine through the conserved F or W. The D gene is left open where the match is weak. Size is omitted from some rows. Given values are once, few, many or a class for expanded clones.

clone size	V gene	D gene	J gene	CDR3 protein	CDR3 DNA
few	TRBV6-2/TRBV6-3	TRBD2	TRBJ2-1	CASSYSSGRVRNEQFF	TGTGCCAGCAGTTACTCCAGCGGGAGGGTCAGAAATGAGCAGTTCTTC
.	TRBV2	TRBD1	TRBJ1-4	CASSIQGGGNEKLFF	TGTGCCAGCAGTATCCAGGGGGGGGGAAATGAAAAACTGTTTTTT
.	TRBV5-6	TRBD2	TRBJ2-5	CASSLPGTSRETQYF	TGTGCCAGCAGTCTCCCCGGGACTAGCCGGGAGACCCAGTACTTC
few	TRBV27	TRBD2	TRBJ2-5	CASSLNAGVQETQYF	TGTGCCAGCAGTTTAAATGCGGGGGTACAAGAGACCCAGTACTTC
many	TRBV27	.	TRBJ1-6	CASSLRLGDRRSPLHF	TGTGCCAGCAGTTTAAGACTCGGGGATCGTCGATCACCCCTCCACTTT
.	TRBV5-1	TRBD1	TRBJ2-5	CASSSGQGTPQETQYF	TGCGCCAGCAGCTCGGGACAGGGAACTCCCCAAGAGACCCAGTACTTC
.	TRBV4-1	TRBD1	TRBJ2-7	CASSQIRGMEEQYF	TGCGCCAGCAGCCAAATCAGGGGGATGGAAGAGCAGTACTTC
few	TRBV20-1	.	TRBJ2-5	CSVYSQETQYF	TGCAGTGTGTACAGCCAAGAGACCCAGTACTTC
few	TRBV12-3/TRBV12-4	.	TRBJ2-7	CASGRSYEQYF	TGTGCCTCCGGGCGCTCCTACGAGCAGTACTTC
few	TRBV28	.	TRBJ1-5	CASSTHQRGRGNQPQHF	TGTGCCAGCAGCACCCACCAAAGGGGCAGGGGCAATCAGCCCCAGCATTTT
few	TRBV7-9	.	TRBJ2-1	CASSTRTNEQFF	TGTGCCAGCAGCACTAGGACCAATGAGCAGTTCTTC
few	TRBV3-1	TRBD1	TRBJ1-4	CASSLWTGGSEKLFF	TGTGCCAGCAGCCTCTGGACAGGGGGAAGTGAAAAACTGTTTTTT
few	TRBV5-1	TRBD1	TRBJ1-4	CASSYGQGVSGANEKLFF	TGCGCCAGCAGCTATGGACAGGGGGTGTCGGGGGCTAATGAAAAACTGTTTTTT